The 8 T cell receptor beta chains in this list originate from one sample, sequenced in a study of T cell responses to AZD1222 COVID-19 vaccine. The assay was immunoSEQ multiplex PCR, and TCRdb's table has in-frame clones only and misses some. The sample comprises about 53,000 clones, roughly 84% of which are singletons, and approximately 30% rests with the top ten. The specimen was peripheral blood, collected on day 0 of AZD1222 vaccination. These receptor sequences come from an adult in good health.

V is TRBV9 and J is TRBJ1-2; no reliable D call. Germline V gives CDR1 SGDLS, CDR2 YYNGEE. V lost 1 base to trimming and J lost 4 bases, with 14 bases between them. This CDR3 has 15 amino acids. In nucleotides, the CDR3 is TGTGCCAGCAGCGTAACCGACCGGACCCTCTATGGCTACACCTTC. Its protein is CASSVTDRTLYGYTF.

This chain joins TRBV19 and TRBJ2-5; D unresolved. CDR3 length equals 16 residues. Germline V CDR1 and CDR2: LNHDA, SQIVND (reference sequence). Trimming removed 3 bases at V and 4 bases at J, with 18 bases between. As DNA, the CDR3 is TGTGCCAGTAGTATTATGTTTAGTGGAAGTGGAGAGACCCAGTACTTC. Encoded protein: CASSIMFSGSGETQYF.

This clone was observed a single time. CDR3 DNA: TGTGCCAGCAGTGATATTGGAGCAGGGGATAACTATGGCTACACCTTC. It is translated as CASSDIGAGDNYGYTF. This chain uses TRBV25-1 with TRBJ1-2, with a tentative D call TRBD1 (6 bases). The CDR3 is made up of 16 amino acids. The germline gives CDR1 MGHDK, CDR2 SYGVNS. Trimming stripped 3 bases from V and 1 base from J, with 15 bases between.

This sequence joins TRBV4-2 and TRBJ2-2, with D possibly TRBD1 on 6 matching bases. Germline V lookup: CDR1 LGHNA, CDR2 YNFKEQ. This CDR3 contains 15 residues. V was cut by 8 bases and J by 7 bases, with 20 bases left in between. CDR3 region: CASQGAGAFRGELFF. CDR3 DNA: TGTGCCAGCCAGGGTGCAGGGGCCTTTCGCGGGGAGCTGTTTTTT.

The rearrangement links TRBV27 to TRBJ2-7; 9 bases line up with TRBD1. The length of the CDR3 is 17 residues. J was trimmed by 1 base and V by 7 bases; bases with no gene match: 14. Germline CDR1 is MNHEY and CDR2 is SMNVEV (reference sequence). The CDR3 sequence is CASKPLSRDRVSYEQYF. Here the CDR3 DNA reads TGTGCCAGCAAACCCCTCTCCCGGGACAGGGTATCCTACGAGCAGTACTTC.

This sequence joins TRBV5-1 and TRBJ1-2; weak D call: TRBD1 (5 bases). In germline, CDR1 is SGHRS, CDR2 YFSETQ. The CDR3 runs to 16 residues. Trimming shortened V by 3 bases and J by 0 bases, and 15 bases separated the two germline ends. DNA of the CDR3: TGCGCCAGCAGCTATTCAGGAGGGGTCGCTAACTATGGCTACACCTTC. Translated: CASSYSGGVANYGYTF. The full variable domain, its missing parts supplied by reference TRBV5-1 and TRBJ1-2, is KAGVTQTPRYLIKTRGQQVTLSCSPISGHRSVSWYQQTPGQGLQFLFEYFSETQRNKGNFPGRFSGRQFSNSRSEMNVSTLELGDSALYLCASSYSGGVANYGYTFGSGTRLTVV.

The chain employs TRBV11-2 and TRBJ2-1; 7 positions agree with TRBD2. Germline V CDR1 and CDR2: SGHAT, FQNNGV. J lost 6 bases, V lost 3 bases, and 8 bases had no gene match. There are 15 residues in the CDR3. The CDR3 DNA is TGTGCCAGCAGCTTTGCGGGAGACCCCCGCAATGAGCAGTTCTTC. This translates into CASSFAGDPRNEQFF.

V and J are TRBV29-1 and TRBJ1-2; a weak D match, TRBD1 (5 bases). The CDR3 sequence is 11 residues long. Germline lookup yields CDR1 SQVTM and CDR2 ANQGSEA. V shed 4 bases and J shed 6 bases, with 9 bases lying between them. This CDR3 reads CSVARDHGYTF. The CDR3 DNA reads as TGCAGCGTTGCCAGGGACCATGGCTACACCTTC.